Sequencing of this T cell receptor beta chain was carried out in a study of tumor and adjacent non-tumor tissue in lung cancer. Looking at the study overall: The patients, around 9 men and roughly 5 women, were about 30 to 76 with stage I to III disease.

A modified ARM-PCR protocol with three rounds of nested PCR amplified TCRbeta. TCRdb reprocessed the multiplex PCR reads via MiXCR and lists one record per CDR3 protein. The table records about 76,000 distinct CDR3 sequences, approximately 71% of them present only once. No cell sorting was done before RNA was extracted from the tissue. The CDR3 extends over 13 amino acids. The germline V gene has CDR1 SGHNT and CDR2 YENEEA. The V gene end was trimmed by 5 bases and the J gene end by 4 bases; junction bases not matched to a gene: 3. The sequenced sample consisted of lung tumor tissue. This chain connects TRBV11-3 to TRBJ2-5, with 8 bases that match TRBD2. The receptor comes from a woman in her seventies with non-small cell lung cancer. DNA of the CDR3: TGTGCCAGCAGCACTAGCGGTGTAGAGACCCAGTACTTC. Translation: CASSTSGVETQYF.